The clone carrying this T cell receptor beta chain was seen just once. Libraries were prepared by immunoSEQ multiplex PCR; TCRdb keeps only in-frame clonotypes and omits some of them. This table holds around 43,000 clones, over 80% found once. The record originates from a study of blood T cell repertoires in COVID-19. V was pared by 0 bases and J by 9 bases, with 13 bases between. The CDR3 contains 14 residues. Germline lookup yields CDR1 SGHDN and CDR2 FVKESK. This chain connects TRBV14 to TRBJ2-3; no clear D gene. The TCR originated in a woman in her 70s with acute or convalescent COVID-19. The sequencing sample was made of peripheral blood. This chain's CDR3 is CASSQEAAKGTQYF. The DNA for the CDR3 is TGTGCCAGCAGCCAAGAGGCGGCCAAAGGAACGCAGTATTTT.